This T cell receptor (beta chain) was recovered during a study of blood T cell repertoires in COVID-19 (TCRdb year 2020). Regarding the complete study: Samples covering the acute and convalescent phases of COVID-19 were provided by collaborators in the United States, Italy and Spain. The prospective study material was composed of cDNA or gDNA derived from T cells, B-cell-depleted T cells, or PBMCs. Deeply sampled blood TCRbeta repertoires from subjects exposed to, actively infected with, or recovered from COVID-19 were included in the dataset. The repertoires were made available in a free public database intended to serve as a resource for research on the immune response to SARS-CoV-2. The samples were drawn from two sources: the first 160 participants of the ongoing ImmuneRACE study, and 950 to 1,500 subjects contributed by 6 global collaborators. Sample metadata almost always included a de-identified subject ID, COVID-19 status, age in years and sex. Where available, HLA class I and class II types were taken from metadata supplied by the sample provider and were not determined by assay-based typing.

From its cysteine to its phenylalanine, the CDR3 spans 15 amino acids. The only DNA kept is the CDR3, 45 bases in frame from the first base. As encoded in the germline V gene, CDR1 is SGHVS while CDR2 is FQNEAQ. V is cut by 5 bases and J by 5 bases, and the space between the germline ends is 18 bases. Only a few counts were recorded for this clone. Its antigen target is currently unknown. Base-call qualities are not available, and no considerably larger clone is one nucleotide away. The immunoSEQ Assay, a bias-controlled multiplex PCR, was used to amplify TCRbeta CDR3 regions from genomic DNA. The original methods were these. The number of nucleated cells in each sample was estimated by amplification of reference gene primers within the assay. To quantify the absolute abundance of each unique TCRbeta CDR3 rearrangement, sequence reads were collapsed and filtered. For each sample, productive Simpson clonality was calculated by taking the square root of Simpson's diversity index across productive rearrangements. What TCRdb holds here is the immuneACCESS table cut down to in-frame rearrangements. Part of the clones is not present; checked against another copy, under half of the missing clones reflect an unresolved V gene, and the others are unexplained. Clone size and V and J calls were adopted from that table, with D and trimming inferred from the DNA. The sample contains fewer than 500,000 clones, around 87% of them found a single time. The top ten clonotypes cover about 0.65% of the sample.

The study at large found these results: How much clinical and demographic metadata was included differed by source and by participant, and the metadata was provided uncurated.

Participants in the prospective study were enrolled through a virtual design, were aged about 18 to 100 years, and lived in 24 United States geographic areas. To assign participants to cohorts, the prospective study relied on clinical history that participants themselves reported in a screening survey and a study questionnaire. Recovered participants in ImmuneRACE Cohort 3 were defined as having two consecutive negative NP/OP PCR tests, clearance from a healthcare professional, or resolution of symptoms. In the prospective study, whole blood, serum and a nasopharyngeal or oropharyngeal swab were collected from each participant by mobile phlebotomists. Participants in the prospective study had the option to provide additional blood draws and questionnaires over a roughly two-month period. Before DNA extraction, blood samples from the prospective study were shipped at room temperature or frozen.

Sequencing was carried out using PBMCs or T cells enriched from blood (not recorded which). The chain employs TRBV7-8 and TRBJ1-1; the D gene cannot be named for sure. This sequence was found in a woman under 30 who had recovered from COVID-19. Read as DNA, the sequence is TGTGCCAGCAGCCCGGAGACCCAGATCCGGACTGAAGCTTTCTTT. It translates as CASSPETQIRTEAFF.